The 26 T cell receptor beta chains below all came from one sample that was sequenced in a study of blood T cell repertoires in COVID-19. Assay: immunoSEQ multiplex PCR; the TCRdb copy retains only in-frame clones and omits some. The sample has under 250,000 clones; roughly nine tenths are singletons. Material for sequencing was peripheral blood. The receptors shown here come from a man aged 18-30 years with active or convalescent COVID-19.

CDR3 sequence (DNA): TGCGCCAGCAGCCCAGGTAGGGGGAACACTGAAGCTTTCTTT. It is translated as CASSPGRGNTEAFF. V gene TRBV5-1 combines with J gene TRBJ1-1; perhaps TRBD1 as D (5 bases). The V and J ends lost 4 bases and 1 base respectively, with 11 bases between them. The CDR3 runs 14 residues. Germline V lookup: CDR1 SGHRS, CDR2 YFSETQ.

The chain couples TRBV4-3 to TRBJ2-7, with 7 positions matching TRBD2. The V gene end was trimmed by 5 bases and the J gene end by 4 bases; junction bases not matched to a gene: 8. CDR3 length: 14 amino acids. Per germline, CDR1 LGHNA and CDR2 YSLEER. The CDR3 sequence: CASSLRGGIYEQYF. The CDR3 region has the DNA TGCGCCAGCAGCTTAAGGGGAGGGATTTACGAGCAGTACTTC.

The genes are TRBV28 and TRBJ1-4; D is unclear. The CDR3 has 13 amino acids. From germline, CDR1 is MDHEN and CDR2 SYDVKM. V dropped 5 bases and J dropped 6 bases, with 10 bases sitting between them. The CDR3, as DNA: TGTGCCAGCAGTCTAATGCAGGATGAAAAACTGTTTTTT. Protein: CASSLMQDEKLFF.

CDR3 amino acids: CAWGPWTGEHVLTF. The CDR3 region has the DNA TGTGCCTGGGGGCCGTGGACAGGAGAACACGTCCTGACTTTC. This sequence joins TRBV30 and TRBJ2-6, with 7 bases fitting TRBD1. The trim removed 5 bases at V and 11 bases at J, leaving 12 bases unmatched. Germline CDR1 is GTSNPN and CDR2 is SVGIG (reference sequence). This CDR3 has 14 amino acids. The complete variable domain, with remaining parts taken from reference TRBV30 and TRBJ2-6, reads SQTIHQWPATLVQPVGSPLSLECTVEGTSNPNLYWYRQAAGRGLQLLFYSVGIGQISSEVPQNLSASRPQDRQFILSSKKLLLSDSGFYLCAWGPWTGEHVLTFGAGSRLTVL.

This chain links TRBV2 with TRBJ2-7, with D possibly being TRBD1 (6 bases). The V and J ends lost 7 bases and 4 bases respectively, with 11 bases between them. This CDR3 spans 12 amino acids. Germline-derived CDR1 and CDR2 are SNHLY and FYNNEI. This CDR3 reads CASTDRTYEQYF. The CDR3 bases are TGTGCCAGCACCGACAGGACGTACGAGCAGTACTTC.

The chain combines TRBV11-2 with TRBJ1-1, with TRBD1 identical over 8 bases. The CDR3 consists of 15 residues. The V gene's germline CDR1 is SGHAT and CDR2 FQNNGV. The trim removed 1 base at V and 4 bases at J, leaving 5 bases unmatched. CDR3 amino acids: CASSLAQGASTEAFF. The CDR3 coding sequence is TGTGCCAGCAGCTTAGCCCAGGGGGCTTCCACTGAAGCTTTCTTT.

The rearrangement uses TRBV6-2 or TRBV6-3 and TRBJ1-2, with 12 bases matching TRBD1. CDR1 MNHEY and CDR2 SVGEGT come from the germline V gene. V was pared by 4 bases and J by 7 bases, with 7 bases of the junction left unmatched. The CDR3 is 15 amino acids. In DNA form, the CDR3 reads TGTGCCAGCAGTTCCCCGGGACAGGGGGCTGGTGGCTACACCTTC. Its protein product is CASSSPGQGAGGYTF.

The J gene is TRBJ2-2, the V gene TRBV30, with TRBD1 matching 7 bases. This CDR3 comprises 15 residues. CDR1 and CDR2 from the germline V gene are GTSNPN and SVGIG (reference sequence). V shed 5 bases, J shed 6 bases, and the junction held 12 bases outside the gene matches. CDR3: CAWPGMPRGPGELFF. The CDR3 DNA reads TGTGCCTGGCCTGGTATGCCGAGGGGGCCCGGGGAGCTGTTTTTT.

The chain joins TRBV16 to TRBJ1-1; a weak D match, TRBD1 (5 bases). This CDR3 is built from 19 residues. Per germline, CDR1 KGHSY and CDR2 FQNENV. V lost 6 bases, J lost 0 bases, and 26 bases lay in between. CDR3 loop: CASSQIRGVREAMNTEAFF. As DNA, the CDR3 is TGTGCCAGCAGTCAAATTCGGGGGGTCCGCGAGGCCATGAACACTGAAGCTTTCTTT.

The sample holds one count of this clone. Written as DNA, the CDR3 is TGTGCCAGCACTCCTGGCGGGACAGCCAAAAACATTCAGTACTTC. Translation gives CASTPGGTAKNIQYF. The J gene is TRBJ2-4, the V gene TRBV28; tentative D call: TRBD2 (6 bases). Trimming shortened V by 7 bases and J by 0 bases, and 13 bases separated the two germline ends. Per germline, CDR1 MDHEN and CDR2 SYDVKM. This CDR3 spans 15 amino acids.

The CDR3 is CASSLRAGGTSGNTIYF. Written as DNA, the CDR3 is TGTGCCAGCAGTTTAAGGGCCGGAGGAACCTCTGGAAACACCATATATTTT. This rearrangement joins TRBV28 to TRBJ1-3; D is unresolved. Germline V gene data show CDR1 as MDHEN and CDR2 as SYDVKM. CDR3 size: 17 residues. V shed 2 bases and J shed 0 bases, with 14 bases lying between them.

This chain connects TRBV27 to TRBJ2-3, with a weak D call TRBD2 (6 bases). Germline loops: CDR1 MNHEY, CDR2 SMNVEV (reference sequence). This CDR3 comprises 16 residues. V was pared by 2 bases and J by 3 bases, with 15 bases between. The CDR3 sequence: CASSLRGGWKTDTQYF. Written as DNA, the CDR3 is TGTGCCAGCAGTTTACGTGGGGGGTGGAAAACAGATACGCAGTATTTT.

J is TRBJ2-7 and V is TRBV19; 11 bases are a match to TRBD1. CDR3 length: 14 residues. Per the germline V gene, CDR1 is LNHDA and CDR2 is SQIVND (reference sequence). The trim removed 6 bases at V and 2 bases at J, leaving 3 bases unmatched. The CDR3 sequence is CASSPGQGAYEQYF. DNA for the CDR3: TGTGCCAGTAGCCCGGGACAGGGGGCCTACGAGCAGTACTTC.

As for this clone: The sample contains more than one DNA sequence encoding this CDR3. This chain connects TRBV5-1 to TRBJ1-1, with D uncertain. Deletions cut 0 bases from V and 4 bases from J, with 10 bases between. The CDR3 consists of 14 residues. The germline gives CDR1 SGHRS, CDR2 YFSETQ. CDR3 in DNA: TGCGCCAGCAGCTTGGAGGAGGTGGGCACTGAAGCTTTCTTT. This sequence encodes CASSLEEVGTEAFF.

The chain carries TRBV28 and TRBJ1-1; possible D gene TRBD1, 5 bases. Germline V gives CDR1 MDHEN, CDR2 SYDVKM. This CDR3 has 13 amino acids. V was shortened by 3 bases and J by 5 bases, with 10 bases between the two germline ends. As DNA, the CDR3 is TGTGCCAGCAGTTTGCAGGGTATGACTGAAGCTTTCTTT. Residues: CASSLQGMTEAFF.

This clone was detected only once. DNA for the CDR3: TGTGCCAGCAGCCAAGAGCCTAGCGGGGGCCCTTCCTACAATGAGCAGTTCTTC. It is translated as CASSQEPSGGPSYNEQFF. V usage is TRBV4-2 and J usage is TRBJ2-1, with 10 positions matching TRBD2. The CDR3 has 18 amino acids. The V gene end was trimmed by 0 bases and the J gene end by 1 base; junction bases not matched to a gene: 6. Germline CDR1 LGHNA, CDR2 YNFKEQ.

This clone was picked up a small number of times. The V and J genes are TRBV28 and TRBJ1-2, with D unclear. V lost 3 bases and J 2 bases, leaving 10 bases between the germline ends. The length of the CDR3 is 14 residues. Germline lookup yields CDR1 MDHEN and CDR2 SYDVKM. The CDR3 DNA follows: TGTGCCAGCAGTTTCCCAGGACTGAACTATGGCTACACCTTC. Residues: CASSFPGLNYGYTF.

The chain carries TRBV28 and TRBJ1-4; TRBD1 agrees at 8 bases. Germline values: CDR1 MDHEN, CDR2 SYDVKM. The CDR3 extends over 16 amino acids. Trimming at V came to 5 bases and at J to 8 bases, leaving 13 bases not matched to a gene. CDR3 region: CASSPLLTGGWEKLFF. As DNA, the CDR3 is TGTGCCAGCAGTCCTCTCCTTACAGGGGGATGGGAAAAACTGTTTTTT.

The chain carries TRBV11-2 and TRBJ2-7; D may be TRBD2 (5 bases). V lost 2 bases and J lost 1, with 12 bases in between. The germline V gene encodes CDR1 SGHAT and CDR2 FQNNGV. This CDR3 comprises 15 residues. CDR3 in amino acids: CASSLLRTGSYEQYF. DNA of the CDR3: TGTGCCAGCAGCTTACTCCGGACGGGGTCCTACGAGCAGTACTTC.

The V gene is TRBV25-1, the J gene TRBJ2-2; 11 positions match TRBD2. This CDR3 is built from 16 residues. The ends lost 6 bases at V and 7 bases at J; junction bases unmatched: 10. Germline V gene sequence: CDR1 MGHDK, CDR2 SYGVNS. The CDR3 protein is CASSTSGGLLLGELFF. The CDR3 DNA follows: TGTGCCAGCAGCACTAGCGGGGGATTACTCCTCGGGGAGCTGTTTTTT.

The chain links TRBV5-6 to TRBJ1-2, with 11 positions matching TRBD1. The length of the CDR3 is 16 residues. Trimming cost V 2 bases and J 6 bases; bases outside gene matches: 9. Germline CDR1 and CDR2: SGHDT and YYEEEE. CDR3 amino acids: CASSFLGQGAMNGYTF. In DNA, the CDR3 is TGTGCCAGCAGCTTCCTCGGACAGGGGGCAATGAATGGCTACACCTTC.

The V and J genes are TRBV28 and TRBJ2-7; D is unresolved. CDR1 and CDR2 (germline): MDHEN, SYDVKM. Trimming took off 6 bases at V and 2 bases at J, with 8 bases between the two ends. CDR3 length equals 12 residues. The CDR3 here is CASSSVTYEQYF. In DNA form, the CDR3 reads TGTGCCAGCAGCTCCGTTACCTACGAGCAGTACTTC.

The V call is TRBV15, the J call TRBJ1-4; no definite D call. Germline V gene sequence: CDR1 LNHNV, CDR2 YYDKDF (reference sequence). The CDR3 length is 13 residues. V lost 0 bases and J 7 bases, leaving 6 bases between the germline ends. The CDR3 coding sequence is TGTGCCACCAGCAGAGATTCAGTTGAAAAACTGTTTTTT. This gives the protein CATSRDSVEKLFF.

The V and J genes are TRBV6-2 or TRBV6-3 and TRBJ2-6; D is ambiguous. CDR3 length equals 16 residues. Germline CDR1 is MNHEY and CDR2 is SVGEGT. Trimming took 2 bases from V and 2 from J, leaving 10 bases between them. The CDR3 sequence is CASSYDLDAGANVLTF. The CDR3 nucleotides read TGTGCCAGCAGTTACGACCTAGATGCTGGGGCCAACGTCCTGACTTTC.

The chain employs TRBV18 and TRBJ1-3; 7 bases line up with TRBD1. Germline CDR1 and CDR2: KGHSH and LQKENI. V shed 3 bases, J shed 1 base, and the junction held 6 bases outside the gene matches. This CDR3 comprises 16 residues. The CDR3 loop is CASSPRTGLSGNTIYF. CDR3 coding DNA: TGTGCCAGCTCACCCCGGACAGGACTTTCTGGAAACACCATATATTTT.

V is TRBV5-1 and J is TRBJ1-1, with 9 bases matching TRBD1. V lost 2 bases and J lost 5; bases outside the gene matches: 4. The CDR3 loop spans 14 amino acids. CDR1 SGHRS and CDR2 YFSETQ come from the germline V gene. In DNA, the CDR3 is TGCGCCAGCAGCTTTCTAGGACAGGGGACTGAAGCTTTCTTT. Translation gives CASSFLGQGTEAFF.